This T cell receptor (beta chain) was found in a study of blood T cell repertoires in COVID-19. Across the whole study: Both acute and convalescent COVID-19 samples were obtained from the United States, Italy and Spain. Nucleic acid was either cDNA or gDNA, and it came from T cells, B-cell-depleted T cells, or PBMCs.

Authors' methods: Reference gene primer amplification gave nucleated cell count estimates. The table came from immunoSEQ multiplex PCR; TCRdb's copy has only in-frame clones and leaves some out. The V and J calls and clone size were taken over from that table, and D and trimming were inferred from the DNA. The sample carries 150,000 to 200,000 clones, 70% to 90% recorded once. The source is a man aged 70-80 years with active or convalescent COVID-19. The specimen sequenced was peripheral blood.

As DNA, the CDR3 is TGTGCCATCAGGAGCGGGGGAAACACCGGGGAGCTGTTTTTT. Translating it yields CAIRSGGNTGELFF. The J gene is TRBJ2-2, the V gene TRBV10-3, with TRBD2 matching over 8 bases. Trimming took 6 bases from V and 2 from J; bases not matched to a gene: 2. This CDR3 spans 14 amino acids. Per germline, CDR1 ENHRY and CDR2 SYGVKD.